The 32 T cell receptor beta chains below come from one sample, sequenced in a study of shared clonotypes between healthy human individuals. Sequenced by immunoSEQ multiplex PCR; TCRdb stores in-frame clones only, minus some. This repertoire shows some 2,000,000 clones, roughly 94% found once; its top ten account for 0.9% to 1.3%. Terminally differentiated effector memory CD45RA+ cells were left out of the naive CD8 fraction, which was CD45RO-negative and positively selected for CCR7. The sequenced sample consisted of naive CD8+ T cells sorted from blood. These receptors came from a young man in good health.

This sequence joins TRBV2 and TRBJ2-1; 8 nucleotides align to TRBD1. The CDR3 totals 15 residues. The V gene end was trimmed by 4 bases and the J gene end by 4 bases; junction bases not matched to a gene: 6. CDR1 is SNHLY, CDR2 FYNNEI, per germline. CDR3 protein: CASSVGGQGYNEQFF. CDR3 nucleotide sequence: TGTGCCAGCAGTGTAGGAGGACAGGGATACAATGAGCAGTTCTTC.

The chain couples TRBV4-3 to TRBJ2-1, with unresolved D. The CDR3 has 17 amino acids. From germline, CDR1 is LGHNA and CDR2 YSLEER. Trimming shortened V by 3 bases and J by 2 bases, and 17 bases separated the two germline ends. Here the CDR3 DNA reads TGCGCCAGCAGCCAGGGTATGGGTAGCTCTACCTACAATGAGCAGTTCTTC. It yields the protein CASSQGMGSSTYNEQFF.

The rearrangement joins TRBV11-2 to TRBJ2-2; D uncertain. V lost 1 base and J lost 5, with 11 bases in between. The CDR3 has 15 amino acids. Germline CDR1 SGHAT, CDR2 FQNNGV. The CDR3 is CASSLGVVLTGELFF. DNA of the CDR3: TGTGCCAGCAGCTTAGGGGTTGTCTTAACCGGGGAGCTGTTTTTT.

This clone has a single count. This chain uses TRBV10-3 with TRBJ2-5, with D maybe TRBD2 (5 bases). The CDR3 consists of 14 residues. The V gene lost 2 bases and the J gene lost 2 bases, with 9 bases spanning the gap. CDR1 is ENHRY and CDR2 is SYGVKD in the germline V gene. This chain's CDR3 is CAISESGEQETQYF. DNA of the CDR3: TGTGCCATCAGTGAGAGCGGAGAACAAGAGACCCAGTACTTC.

The table lists this clone with a count of one. The gene calls are TRBV7-9 and TRBJ2-1, with 7 bases fitting TRBD2. V was pared by 5 bases and J by 7 bases, with 11 bases of the junction left unmatched. Per the germline V gene, CDR1 is SEHNR and CDR2 is FQNEAQ (reference sequence). The CDR3 has 15 residues. The CDR3 protein is CASSRSSWEGNEQFF. Here the CDR3 DNA reads TGTGCCAGCAGCCGGAGTAGCTGGGAGGGTAATGAGCAGTTCTTC. The entire variable domain, with the rest obtained from reference TRBV7-9 and TRBJ2-1, is as follows: DTGVSQNPRHKITKRGQNVTFRCDPISEHNRLYWYRQTLGQGPEFLTYFQNEAQLEKSRLLSDRFSAERPKGSFSTLEIQRTEQGDSAMYLCASSRSSWEGNEQFFGPGTRLTVL.

The chain is built from TRBV6-5 and TRBJ2-1; TRBD1 matches 8 bases. There are 14 residues in the CDR3. The germline gives CDR1 MNHEY, CDR2 SVGAGI. Germline trimming cut 5 bases from V and 7 bases from J; bases unmatched to any gene: 7. CDR3 sequence reads: CASSPRTGMNEQFF. The DNA for the CDR3 is TGTGCCAGCAGTCCCCGGACAGGGATGAATGAGCAGTTCTTC.

The gene calls are TRBV28 and TRBJ2-7; weak D call: TRBD1 (5 bases). Trimming cost V 5 bases and J 4 bases, with 12 bases left between them. This CDR3 has 13 amino acids. Germline V lookup: CDR1 MDHEN, CDR2 SYDVKM. CDR3 bases: TGTGCCAGCAGTGAGTCAGGGCTTTACGAGCAGTACTTC. Translating it yields CASSESGLYEQYF.

This chain uses TRBV2 with TRBJ1-4; D unresolved. Germline CDR1 reads SNHLY; CDR2 reads FYNNEI. This CDR3 has 10 amino acids. V shed 7 bases and J shed 15 bases, with 12 bases lying between them. Here the CDR3 reads CASNSEGVFF. The CDR3 DNA is TGTGCCAGCAACTCCGAGGGAGTGTTTTTT.

This clone came up once. This chain joins TRBV5-1 and TRBJ2-3; a possible D gene is TRBD2 (5 bases). V was shortened by 0 bases and J by 1 base, with 18 bases between the two germline ends. CDR1 SGHRS and CDR2 YFSETQ come from the germline V gene. This CDR3 contains 18 residues. The DNA of the CDR3 is TGCGCCAGCAGCTTGGAAGGACTGGGTAAAGTGGGCACAGATACGCAGTATTTT. It translates to CASSLEGLGKVGTDTQYF.

Remarks on this clone: At the DNA level, this CDR3 is encoded by other sequences in the same sample as well. The chain links TRBV13 to TRBJ2-7, with unresolved D. The CDR3 consists of 13 residues. Germline assignment: CDR1 PRHDT and CDR2 FYEKMQ (reference sequence). V was cut by 3 bases and J by 2 bases, with 8 bases left in between. For the CDR3, the DNA is TGTGCCAGCAGCTTGGGCCGAACCTACGAGCAGTACTTC. This translates into CASSLGRTYEQYF.

This clone came up once. V usage is TRBV7-9 and J usage is TRBJ1-1; D not certain. The CDR3 length is 12 residues. Germline-derived CDR1 and CDR2 are SEHNR and FQNEAQ (reference sequence). Trimming cost V 4 bases and J 6 bases, with 9 bases left between them. The CDR3 region has the DNA TGTGCCAGCAGCTCCATGGGCCCTGAAGCTTTCTTT. This translates into CASSSMGPEAFF.

The chain links TRBV29-1 to TRBJ2-1; 8 positions match TRBD2. Germline CDR1 SQVTM, CDR2 ANQGSEA. Losses at the gene ends were 4 bases for V and 8 bases for J; bases not matched to a gene: 7. The CDR3 runs to 13 residues. CDR3 in amino acids: CSVAGGGHYEQFF. The CDR3 DNA reads TGCAGCGTTGCAGGCGGGGGGCACTATGAGCAGTTCTTC.

J is TRBJ2-6 and V is TRBV5-8; possibly TRBD1 for D (5 bases). The CDR3 extends over 14 amino acids. Per the germline V gene, CDR1 is SGHTS and CDR2 is YDEGEE. V gave up 3 bases and J gave up 4 bases, with 8 bases separating them. The CDR3 DNA sequence: TGTGCCAGCAGCTCAGGGCCCGGGGCCAACGTCCTGACTTTC. It translates to CASSSGPGANVLTF.

The chain carries TRBV7-9 and TRBJ1-2; D is ambiguous. Germline V CDR1 and CDR2: SEHNR, FQNEAQ (reference sequence). The V gene lost 5 bases and the J gene lost 7 bases, with 17 bases spanning the gap. This CDR3 is built from 14 residues. The CDR3 coding sequence is TGTGCCAGCAGCCGCGGACCGACCGCGCCTGGCTACACCTTC. This translates into CASSRGPTAPGYTF. Complete variable domain (other parts from reference TRBV7-9 and TRBJ1-2): DTGVSQNPRHKITKRGQNVTFRCDPISEHNRLYWYRQTLGQGPEFLTYFQNEAQLEKSRLLSDRFSAERPKGSFSTLEIQRTEQGDSAMYLCASSRGPTAPGYTFGSGTRLTVV.

V usage is TRBV5-4 and J usage is TRBJ2-7, with 11 bases lining up with TRBD2. V was pared by 4 bases and J by 4 bases, with 4 bases of the junction left unmatched. The CDR3 has 14 residues. Germline V CDR1 and CDR2: SGHNT, YYREEE (reference sequence). CDR3 sequence (DNA): TGTGCCAGCAGCGTGGGACTAGCGGATTACGAGCAGTACTTC. Its translation: CASSVGLADYEQYF.

This chain uses TRBV11-2 with TRBJ2-3; unclear D gene. The germline V and J ends were trimmed by 2 bases and 2 bases, with 2 bases remaining between them. This CDR3 has 12 amino acids. The germline V gene encodes CDR1 SGHAT and CDR2 FQNNGV. Written as DNA, the CDR3 is TGTGCCAGCAGCTTAATCACAGATACGCAGTATTTT. This codes for CASSLITDTQYF. Full variable domain (rest looked up from reference TRBV11-2 and TRBJ2-3): EAGVAQSPRYKIIEKRQSVAFWCNPISGHATLYWYQQILGQGPKLLIQFQNNGVVDDSQLPKDRFSAERLKGVDSTLKIQPAKLEDSAVYLCASSLITDTQYFGPGTRLTVL.

The chain combines TRBV30 with TRBJ1-4, with TRBD1 matching over 7 bases. The ends lost 6 bases at V and 6 bases at J; junction bases unmatched: 7. In germline, CDR1 is GTSNPN, CDR2 SVGIG (reference sequence). The CDR3 extends over 13 amino acids. In DNA form, the CDR3 reads TGTGCCTGCCTGGGACAGCCTCATGAAAAACTGTTTTTT. It codes for CACLGQPHEKLFF.

J is TRBJ1-2 and V is TRBV27; 10 nucleotides line up with TRBD1. Germline assignment: CDR1 MNHEY and CDR2 SMNVEV (reference sequence). The CDR3 runs 14 residues. Unmatched junction bases numbered 3, after V lost 4 bases and J lost 4 bases. DNA for the CDR3: TGTGCCAGCAGTTGGACAGGGGGAGTCTATGGCTACACCTTC. Amino acids: CASSWTGGVYGYTF.

The chain has TRBV2 and TRBJ2-3, with 8 bases fitting TRBD1. J was trimmed by 2 bases and V by 2 bases; bases with no gene match: 6. Germline V gives CDR1 SNHLY, CDR2 FYNNEI. This CDR3 has 16 amino acids. The CDR3 bases are TGTGCCAGCAGTGAACAGGGGGCAGGGGCCACAGATACGCAGTATTTT. Protein sequence: CASSEQGAGATDTQYF.

V and J are TRBV30 and TRBJ1-1; the D is unclear. Germline CDR1 and CDR2: GTSNPN and SVGIG (reference sequence). V dropped 4 bases and J dropped 3 bases, with 15 bases sitting between them. The CDR3 extends over 14 amino acids. The CDR3 sequence is CAWTLGMGYTEAFF. CDR3 coding DNA: TGTGCCTGGACTTTGGGGATGGGCTACACTGAAGCTTTCTTT.

This chain links TRBV28 with TRBJ1-6, with D unresolved. The CDR3 contains 14 residues. Trimming removed 1 base from V and 4 bases from J, with 5 bases in between. Per germline, CDR1 MDHEN and CDR2 SYDVKM. Here the CDR3 reads CASSLLVYNSPLHF. Here the CDR3 DNA reads TGTGCCAGCAGTTTATTAGTATATAATTCACCCCTCCACTTT.

This rearrangement joins TRBV14 to TRBJ2-5; TRBD2 is a possible D gene (6 bases). V shed 2 bases and J shed 5 bases, with 21 bases lying between them. The CDR3 extends over 17 amino acids. Germline V gene sequence: CDR1 SGHDN, CDR2 FVKESK. The DNA for the CDR3 is TGTGCCAGCAGCCAAAAGATACACGCAGGTGGAGGGGAGACCCAGTACTTC. Protein product: CASSQKIHAGGGETQYF.

J is TRBJ2-7 and V is TRBV2; D ambiguous. Between the trimmed V and J ends, which lost 5 bases and 0 bases, there was a span of 8 bases. Germline lookup yields CDR1 SNHLY and CDR2 FYNNEI. This CDR3 region has 13 residues. The CDR3 spells CASSPWSSYEQYF. CDR3 DNA: TGTGCCAGCAGTCCGTGGAGCTCCTACGAGCAGTACTTC.

The J gene is TRBJ2-3, the V gene TRBV2, with 8 bases matching TRBD1. J was trimmed by 3 bases and V by 11 bases; bases with no gene match: 10. The CDR3 is made up of 14 amino acids. The germline V gene encodes CDR1 SNHLY and CDR2 FYNNEI. The CDR3 reads CAQTGTGRTDTQYF. The DNA for the CDR3 is TGTGCCCAAACCGGGACAGGAAGGACAGATACGCAGTATTTT.

The chain joins TRBV7-9 to TRBJ1-4; 12 bases line up with TRBD1. Germline V gene data show CDR1 as SEHNR and CDR2 as FQNEAQ (reference sequence). The CDR3 has 16 amino acids. The V segment lost 6 bases and the J segment 6 bases; nucleotides outside the gene matches: 8. CDR3 in amino acids: CASRAGDRGLYEKLFF. In nucleotides, the CDR3 is TGTGCCAGCAGAGCCGGGGACAGGGGGCTCTATGAAAAACTGTTTTTT.

V and J are TRBV2 and TRBJ1-6; no clear D gene. Trimming cost V 0 bases and J 7 bases, with 13 bases left between them. CDR1 is SNHLY, CDR2 FYNNEI, per germline. This CDR3 is built from 16 residues. CDR3 nucleotide sequence: TGTGCCAGCAGTGAAGCGCTTGGGAACATCAATTCACCCCTCCACTTT. It is translated as CASSEALGNINSPLHF. The full variable domain, its missing parts supplied by reference TRBV2 and TRBJ1-6, is EPEVTQTPSHQVTQMGQEVILRCVPISNHLYFYWYRQILGQKVEFLVSFYNNEISEKSEIFDDQFSVERPDGSNFTLKIRSTKLEDSAMYFCASSEALGNINSPLHFGNGTRLTVT.

The V gene is TRBV10-3, the J gene TRBJ2-3; the match to TRBD2 covers 7 bases. The length of the CDR3 is 15 residues. The junction had 9 bases not matched to a gene; V was cut back by 3 bases and J by 6 bases. The germline gives CDR1 ENHRY, CDR2 SYGVKD. The CDR3, as DNA: TGTGCCATCAGTGATGATATGGGGGGGAGGGATACGCAGTATTTT. The encoded protein is CAISDDMGGRDTQYF.

The rearrangement joins TRBV2 to TRBJ1-3; no firm D call. The ends were cut back, 7 bases at V and 0 bases at J, with 10 bases in the middle. Per germline, CDR1 SNHLY and CDR2 FYNNEI. The CDR3 runs to 14 residues. CDR3 nucleotide sequence: TGTGCCAGCAAATCGCAGAGCTCTGGAAACACCATATATTTT. Translation gives CASKSQSSGNTIYF.

Concerning this clone: Other DNA sequences in the same sample also yield this CDR3. The chain joins TRBV2 to TRBJ2-1; TRBD2 matches at 12 bases. CDR1 and CDR2 (germline): SNHLY, FYNNEI. The CDR3 totals 15 residues. The V and J ends lost 4 bases and 5 bases, in that order; junction bases with no gene match: 3. CDR3 DNA sequence: TGTGCCAGCAGTGGACTAGCGGGGGCCAACAATGAGCAGTTCTTC. This codes for CASSGLAGANNEQFF.

In regard to this clone: Distinct nucleotide sequences in the sample also encode this CDR3. This chain uses TRBV25-1 with TRBJ2-2; D not certain. The V and J ends lost 5 bases and 2 bases respectively, with 9 bases between them. CDR1 and CDR2 (germline): MGHDK, SYGVNS. The CDR3 loop spans 14 amino acids. The CDR3 is CASSSDTNTGELFF. CDR3 DNA sequence: TGTGCCAGCAGTAGTGACACTAACACCGGGGAGCTGTTTTTT.

The V call is TRBV9, the J call TRBJ1-4; weak D call: TRBD1 (6 bases). Germline V CDR1 and CDR2: SGDLS, YYNGEE. The V and J ends lost 4 bases and 6 bases respectively, with 19 bases between them. The CDR3 has 16 residues. The CDR3 protein is CASSLGIRGGYEKLFF. For the CDR3, the DNA is TGTGCCAGCAGCCTCGGAATCAGGGGTGGTTATGAAAAACTGTTTTTT.

The table lists this clone with a count of one. The chain carries TRBV5-4 and TRBJ2-5; 7 positions match TRBD1. The CDR3 has 16 amino acids. Germline V gene sequence: CDR1 SGHNT, CDR2 YYREEE (reference sequence). Germline trimming cut 2 bases from V and 7 bases from J; bases unmatched to any gene: 14. CDR3 DNA sequence: TGTGCCAGCAGCTTAAATGGCGTAGGGGGCCGGCGGACCCAGTACTTC. As protein: CASSLNGVGGRRTQYF.